This T cell receptor beta chain was retrieved from a study of shared clonotypes between healthy human individuals. Study results and limitations: Among a few donors, roughly 5% of naive CD4 clonotypes were found in common.

This table comes from immunoSEQ multiplex PCR, and its TCRdb copy is limited to in-frame clones, with some not included. The data show about 2.3 million clones, more than 85% seen once. The germline V and J ends were trimmed by 7 bases and 8 bases, with 14 bases remaining between them. Germline lookup yields CDR1 SQVTM and CDR2 ANQGSEA. The CDR3 contains 12 residues. This clone was observed a handful of times. The antigen remains undetermined. The origin of this receptor is a man between 18 and 35 years old in good health. Some clones in this sample may be carry-over from other donors' samples. V and J are TRBV29-1 and TRBJ1-4; D unclear. Material: naive CD4+ T cells from PBMCs. Subset given: CD45RA+ positively selected. CDR3: CSAGYYGEKLFF. The CDR3 DNA reads as TGCAGCGCGGGTTACTACGGCGAAAAACTGTTTTTT.